These 23 T cell receptor beta chains originate from one sample sequenced in a study of beta chain features in type 1 diabetes. Expressed TCRB transcripts were sequenced after all isolated RNA was converted to cDNA. Sequenced by immunoSEQ multiplex PCR; TCRdb stores in-frame clones only, minus some. The sample yields more than 250,000 clones, roughly 24% seen once. Their specific antigens are unknown. The study's findings and limits: Significant though moderate, a shortening of TCRB CDR3s appeared in all four CD4+ subsets of Type 1 diabetes patients.

Sequences were obtained from naive CD4+ T cells from blood. These receptor sequences come from a woman younger than 45 with type 1 diabetes.

This clone has a handful of counts. CDR3: CASSEGRTGRVGETQYF. For the CDR3, the DNA is TGTGCCAGCAGTGAAGGCCGGACAGGGAGGGTGGGGGAGACCCAGTACTTC. This chain joins TRBV6-1 and TRBJ2-5, with a weak D call TRBD1 (8 bases). CDR1 is MNHNS, CDR2 SASEGT, per germline. Trimming took 1 base from V and 5 from J, leaving 20 bases between them. CDR3 length equals 17 residues.

A few counts support this clone. The chain carries TRBV5-1 and TRBJ2-7; the match to TRBD1 covers 7 bases. CDR3 length: 15 amino acids. Germline CDR1 and CDR2: SGHRS and YFSETQ. With V trimmed by 0 bases and J by 4 bases, 7 bases remained unmatched. This CDR3 is CASSLAVGGKYEQYF. DNA for the CDR3: TGCGCCAGCAGCTTGGCGGTAGGGGGCAAATACGAGCAGTACTTC.

CDR3 nucleotides: TGTGCCATCACTAGCGGAGGGCTGGAGACCCAGTACTTC. It encodes CAITSGGLETQYF. The chain employs TRBV10-3 and TRBJ2-5; TRBD2 matches 7 bases. CDR1 and CDR2 from the germline V gene are ENHRY and SYGVKD. V shed 7 bases and J 5 bases; nucleotides not matched to a gene: 7. The CDR3 is 13 amino acids.

Of note for this clone: Other DNA sequences in the sample encode the same CDR3. The chain is built from TRBV30 and TRBJ2-7; the D is unclear. Trimming took off 6 bases at V and 2 bases at J, with 8 bases between the two ends. The CDR3 length is 11 residues. In germline, CDR1 is GTSNPN, CDR2 SVGIG (reference sequence). The CDR3 loop reads CACELAYEQYF. The CDR3 region has the DNA TGTGCCTGCGAACTGGCCTACGAGCAGTACTTC.

The genes are TRBV6-1 and TRBJ1-2; 9 nucleotides align to TRBD1. This CDR3 spans 14 amino acids. V was clipped by 6 bases and J by 7 bases; unmatched bases: 9. Germline values: CDR1 MNHNS, CDR2 SASEGT. CDR3 DNA sequence: TGTGCCAGCAGGAATTACAGGGGGCCTGGTGGCTACACCTTC. Encoded protein: CASRNYRGPGGYTF.

This clone was detected once. The chain has TRBV6-5 and TRBJ2-7, with D unresolved. CDR3 size: 13 residues. Trimming took off 6 bases at V and 3 bases at J, with 12 bases between the two ends. Germline V gene data show CDR1 as MNHEY and CDR2 as SVGAGI. For the CDR3, the DNA is TGTGCCAGCAGCCCGTCCGGGTACTACGAGCAGTACTTC. Its translation is CASSPSGYYEQYF.

The chain joins TRBV9 to TRBJ2-3; TRBD2 matches 10 bases. From germline, CDR1 is SGDLS and CDR2 YYNGEE. Trimming took 3 bases from V and 2 from J; bases not matched to a gene: 6. The CDR3 has 16 amino acids. CDR3 sequence: CASSESTSGFTDTQYF. Here the CDR3 DNA reads TGTGCCAGCAGCGAATCGACTAGCGGGTTCACAGATACGCAGTATTTT. The whole variable domain, filled in from reference TRBV9 and TRBJ2-3, reads DSGVTQTPKHLITATGQRVTLRCSPRSGDLSVYWYQQSLDQGLQFLIQYYNGEERAKGNILERFSAQQFPDLHSELNLSSLELGDSALYFCASSESTSGFTDTQYFGPGTRLTVL.

CDR3 protein: CAISESGGRNTEAFF. For the CDR3, the DNA is TGTGCCATCAGTGAGTCGGGGGGGAGGAACACTGAAGCTTTCTTT. The gene calls are TRBV10-3 and TRBJ1-1; maybe TRBD1 (5 bases). Per the germline V gene, CDR1 is ENHRY and CDR2 is SYGVKD. CDR3 size: 15 residues. The germline V and J ends were trimmed by 0 bases and 1 base, with 9 bases remaining between them.

V usage is TRBV9 and J usage is TRBJ2-1; 7 nucleotides line up with TRBD2. V lost 3 bases to trimming and J lost 9 bases; unmatched junction nucleotides: 12. CDR3 length: 15 residues. Germline V lookup: CDR1 SGDLS, CDR2 YYNGEE. CDR3 sequence: CASSAPDGGRSEQFF. The DNA of the CDR3 is TGTGCCAGCAGCGCCCCCGACGGCGGGAGAAGTGAGCAGTTCTTC. The whole variable domain, filled in from reference TRBV9 and TRBJ2-1, reads DSGVTQTPKHLITATGQRVTLRCSPRSGDLSVYWYQQSLDQGLQFLIQYYNGEERAKGNILERFSAQQFPDLHSELNLSSLELGDSALYFCASSAPDGGRSEQFFGPGTRLTVL.

The V and J genes are TRBV2 and TRBJ2-7; D unclear. V was clipped by 5 bases and J by 3 bases, with 5 bases between them. The CDR3 covers 11 residues. Germline V gives CDR1 SNHLY, CDR2 FYNNEI. The CDR3 sequence is CASSSSYEQYF. CDR3 DNA: TGTGCCAGCAGTTCCAGCTACGAGCAGTACTTC.

The table lists this clone with a few counts. The chain has TRBV5-1 and TRBJ2-1, with D tentatively TRBD2 (6 bases). The V end lost 6 bases, the J end lost 0 bases, and 16 bases lay between the germline ends. This CDR3 region has 16 residues. Germline V gene lookup returns CDR1 SGHRS and CDR2 YFSETQ. The CDR3 protein is CASTNLAMSSYNEQFF. CDR3 nucleotides: TGCGCCAGCACCAACCTAGCGATGAGCTCCTACAATGAGCAGTTCTTC.

The rearrangement joins TRBV19 to TRBJ2-3; TRBD1 matches 9 bases. The ends lost 5 bases at V and 2 bases at J; junction bases unmatched: 8. CDR1 LNHDA and CDR2 SQIVND come from the germline V gene (reference sequence). This CDR3 has 16 residues. CDR3 region: CASSPQGQGNTDTQYF. In nucleotides, the CDR3 is TGTGCCAGTAGTCCTCAAGGACAGGGGAACACAGATACGCAGTATTTT.

The V gene is TRBV30, the J gene TRBJ2-7; D is ambiguous. The germline CDR1 and CDR2 sequences are GTSNPN and SVGIG (reference sequence). Trimming cost V 4 bases and J 0 bases, with 13 bases left between them. The CDR3 runs to 14 residues. The CDR3 DNA is TGTGCCTGGACCCTCACCCGGAGCTCCTACGAGCAGTACTTC. It is translated as CAWTLTRSSYEQYF.

The V gene is TRBV18, the J gene TRBJ1-1; D gene uncertain. V lost 1 base to trimming and J lost 6 bases, with 9 bases between them. This CDR3 has 13 residues. Germline V gene data show CDR1 as KGHSH and CDR2 as LQKENI. For the CDR3, the DNA is TGTGCCAGCTCACCACGAGAGACACCTGAAGCTTTCTTT. Protein sequence: CASSPRETPEAFF.

In this sample, this clone turned up a few times. The chain is built from TRBV5-1 and TRBJ2-1; tentatively, D is TRBD1 (6 bases). From germline, CDR1 is SGHRS and CDR2 YFSETQ. Trimming took off 0 bases at V and 10 bases at J, with 14 bases between the two ends. CDR3 size: 14 residues. In nucleotides, the CDR3 is TGCGCCAGCAGCTTGGCCAGGGGACGGGGAGAGCAGTTCTTC. Protein sequence: CASSLARGRGEQFF.

V is TRBV19 and J is TRBJ1-5; TRBD1 matches 9 bases. The CDR3 extends over 16 amino acids. In germline, CDR1 is LNHDA, CDR2 SQIVND (reference sequence). With V trimmed by 8 bases and J by 3 bases, 11 bases remained unmatched. CDR3 nucleotide sequence: TGTGCCAGTGGTGGGACAGGGACTCAGCACAATCAGCCCCAGCATTTT. Its protein product is CASGGTGTQHNQPQHF. The full variable domain, its missing parts supplied by reference TRBV19 and TRBJ1-5, is DGGITQSPKYLFRKEGQNVTLSCEQNLNHDAMYWYRQDPGQGLRLIYYSQIVNDFQKGDIAEGYSVSREKKESFPLTVTSAQKNPTAFYLCASGGTGTQHNQPQHFGDGTRLSIL.

V and J are TRBV11-2 and TRBJ2-5; D uncertain. Germline V gene lookup returns CDR1 SGHAT and CDR2 FQNNGV. The V end lost 1 base, the J end lost 2 bases, and 8 bases lay between the germline ends. The length of the CDR3 is 14 residues. Written as DNA, the CDR3 is TGTGCCAGCAGCTTAGTCAGGAATCAAGAGACCCAGTACTTC. Translating it yields CASSLVRNQETQYF.

This clone came up a few times. The genes are TRBV18 and TRBJ2-1; TRBD2 matches at 9 bases. J was trimmed by 9 bases and V by 3 bases; bases with no gene match: 9. Germline loops: CDR1 KGHSH, CDR2 LQKENI. There are 15 residues in the CDR3. The CDR3: CASSPGQREVGEQFF. Here the CDR3 DNA reads TGTGCCAGCTCACCGGGCCAGCGGGAGGTGGGTGAGCAGTTCTTC.

The J gene is TRBJ2-7, the V gene TRBV6-4, with TRBD2 as a possible D gene (7 bases). The CDR3 is 15 amino acids. V dropped 6 bases and J dropped 0 bases, with 15 bases sitting between them. Germline V CDR1 and CDR2: MRHNA, SNTAGT. This CDR3 reads CASRESGGHSYEQYF. CDR3 DNA: TGTGCCAGCAGGGAATCCGGGGGGCACTCCTACGAGCAGTACTTC.

V usage is TRBV28 and J usage is TRBJ1-2; 8 positions agree with TRBD1. V lost 3 bases to trimming and J lost 6 bases; unmatched junction nucleotides: 3. Germline V gene sequence: CDR1 MDHEN, CDR2 SYDVKM. There are 13 residues in the CDR3. The CDR3 spells CASSLAGQDGYTF. In DNA form, the CDR3 reads TGTGCCAGCAGTTTGGCGGGACAGGATGGCTACACCTTC.

A word on this clone: The junction departs from germline at one end; a sequencing error may be responsible. The rearrangement uses TRBV29-1 and TRBJ2-7, with D unclear. The DNA matches TRBJ2-1 better at its end, which makes the J call doubtful. The CDR3 runs to 13 residues. Germline V gives CDR1 SQVTM, CDR2 ANQGSEA. CDR3 residues: CSVNPRSSNEQFF. The CDR3 bases are TGCAGCGTTAATCCGAGGTCCTCCAATGAGCAGTTCTTC.

This clone was counted only a few times. CDR3 bases: TGTGCCTGGAGCCGGGACAGGATGGGCGAGCAGTACTTC. It codes for CAWSRDRMGEQYF. This chain links TRBV30 with TRBJ2-7; 8 positions agree with TRBD1. Germline CDR1 GTSNPN, CDR2 SVGIG (reference sequence). V dropped 3 bases and J dropped 6; count of bases not matched to a gene: 7. The CDR3 runs 13 residues. The variable domain in full, completed from reference TRBV30 and TRBJ2-7, reads SQTIHQWPATLVQPVGSPLSLECTVEGTSNPNLYWYRQAAGRGLQLLFYSVGIGQISSEVPQNLSASRPQDRQFILSSKKLLLSDSGFYLCAWSRDRMGEQYFGPGTRLTVT.

This chain connects TRBV11-3 to TRBJ2-7; D remains unclear. This CDR3 comprises 12 residues. V gave up 5 bases and J gave up 2 bases, with 7 bases separating them. CDR1 is SGHNT and CDR2 is YENEEA in the germline V gene. In DNA form, the CDR3 reads TGTGCCAGCAGCCTATTAACCTACGAGCAGTACTTC. It translates to CASSLLTYEQYF.